This T cell receptor (beta chain) appears in the sequencing data of a study of neurological immune-mediated disorders. Study findings and constraints: The highest TCR clonal expansion occurred in HTLV-1-associated myelopathy; multiple sclerosis fell below healthy controls. Neither clinical nor MRI features were found to be associated with the multiple sclerosis repertoire cluster.

Germline lookup yields CDR1 MNHEY and CDR2 SVGAGI. The CDR3 has 14 residues. Trimming pared 7 bases from V and 3 bases from J, leaving 13 bases between. There are many counts of this clonotype. The antigen is unknown. The cDNA was produced through 5'RACE with 10-nucleotide random UMIs. TCRdb re-analysed the 5' RACE reads in MiXCR, keeping a single row per CDR3 protein. The repertoire holds about 55,000 distinct CDR3 sequences, with about 3.7% as singletons. This TCR was recovered from a man between 60 and 75 years old with multiple sclerosis. The chain uses TRBV6-5 and TRBJ1-3; D uncertain. Sequencing used PBMCs. CDR3 bases: TGTGCCAGCACCCAGAGCGGGCATGGAAACACCATATATTTT. It translates to CASTQSGHGNTIYF.